This TCR beta chain was sequenced in a study of shared clonotypes between healthy human individuals. Study at large: The donors, a couple of women and three men, were aged 18 to 49.

Profiled with immunoSEQ multiplex PCR; TCRdb holds only in-frame clones, not every one. The table includes 2 million to 2.5 million clones, 85% to 95% detected once. The germline CDR1 and CDR2 sequences are SEHNR and FQNEAQ (reference sequence). Trimming removed 2 bases at V and 6 bases at J, with 11 bases between. The CDR3 extends over 13 amino acids. The rearrangement joins TRBV7-9 to TRBJ2-7; possible D gene TRBD2, 5 bases. The material sequenced was naive CD4+ T cells from PBMCs. Subset here: CD45RA+ positively selected. The TCR originated in a man younger than 30 in good health. Some clones in this sample may be carry-over from other donors' samples. This CDR3 reads CASSLIAAGEQYF. The CDR3 DNA sequence: TGTGCCAGCAGCTTAATCGCGGCGGGCGAGCAGTACTTC. The whole variable domain, filled in from reference TRBV7-9 and TRBJ2-7, reads DTGVSQNPRHKITKRGQNVTFRCDPISEHNRLYWYRQTLGQGPEFLTYFQNEAQLEKSRLLSDRFSAERPKGSFSTLEIQRTEQGDSAMYLCASSLIAAGEQYFGPGTRLTVT.